The 11 T cell receptor beta chains below were found in one sample sequenced in a study of response to subunit inactivated influenza vaccine. One entry per CDR3 protein results from TCRdb running MiXCR on the RT-PCR reads. There are around 570,000 distinct CDR3 sequences in the sample; around 11% occur only once, and more than 9.5% lies in the top ten. Separately, the same data were catalogued under a study of T cells expressing NK-cell markers. That investigation notes: UMIs were included in TCR beta cDNA generated by 5'RACE template switching.

Sequenced here: PBMCs from blood, sampled on the day of vaccination. Receptor source: a middle-aged man who received an inactivated influenza vaccine.

This rearrangement joins TRBV28 to TRBJ2-7; TRBD1 or TRBD2 may be the D gene (5 bases each). CDR3 size: 15 residues. The germline V gene encodes CDR1 MDHEN and CDR2 SYDVKM. V was trimmed by 8 bases and J by 2 bases, leaving 19 bases between them. The CDR3 sequence is CASALPGTEAYEQYF. The DNA for the CDR3 is TGTGCCAGCGCCCTCCCTGGGACGGAAGCCTACGAGCAGTACTTC.

This chain joins TRBV6-5 and TRBJ2-5; D unresolved. The germline V gene has CDR1 MNHEY and CDR2 SVGAGI. Trimming stripped 1 base from V and 4 bases from J, with 13 bases between. The CDR3 contains 15 residues. CDR3 nucleotide sequence: TGTGCCAGCAGTTACTTGTCTGGGTCCGTAGAGACCCAGTACTTC. It specifies CASSYLSGSVETQYF.

This chain joins TRBV5-1 and TRBJ2-1; no firm D call. The CDR3 spans 14 residues. The germline CDR1 and CDR2 sequences are SGHRS and YFSETQ. Deletions cut 0 bases from V and 2 bases from J, with 6 bases between. The CDR3 region is CASSLEAAYNEQFF. The DNA of the CDR3 is TGCGCCAGCAGCTTGGAAGCTGCCTACAATGAGCAGTTCTTC.

This clonotype occurred a few times. The rearrangement links TRBV29-1 to TRBJ1-1, with D tentatively TRBD1 (5 bases). CDR1 and CDR2 (germline): SQVTM, ANQGSEA. Trimming took off 6 bases at V and 11 bases at J, with 10 bases between the two ends. This CDR3 has 9 amino acids. In nucleotides, the CDR3 is TGCAGCGTGGATGGGGGGGCTTTCTTT. Translated, it gives CSVDGGAFF. The full variable domain, completed using reference TRBV29-1 and TRBJ1-1, is SAVISQKPSRDICQRGTSLTIQCQVDSQVTMMFWYRQQPGQSLTLIATANQGSEATYESGFVIDKFPISRPNLTFSTLTVSNMSPEDSSIYLCSVDGGAFFGQGTRLTVV.

V gene TRBV3-1 combines with J gene TRBJ2-1; tentative D call: TRBD1 (6 bases). Germline-derived CDR1 and CDR2 are LGHDT and YNNKEL (reference sequence). The CDR3 is 18 residues long. Trimming removed 1 base from V and 0 bases from J, with 16 bases in between. DNA of the CDR3: TGTGCCAGCAGCCAAGGGGGGCTTTGGGGTGGCTCCTACAATGAGCAGTTCTTC. The encoded protein is CASSQGGLWGGSYNEQFF.

This clonotype was counted only a few times. This chain links TRBV27 with TRBJ2-2; 16 bases fit TRBD2. With 6 bases clipped from V and 6 bases from J, the junction kept 4 bases outside the gene matches. Per germline, CDR1 MNHEY and CDR2 SMNVEV (reference sequence). This CDR3 has 16 residues. CDR3 coding DNA: TGTGCCAGCAGGGGACTAGCGGGAGGGCCAGCCGGGGAGCTGTTTTTT. Protein: CASRGLAGGPAGELFF.

There are a few counts of this clonotype. The chain uses TRBV3-1 and TRBJ2-1, with 9 bases that match TRBD2. The ends lost 1 base at V and 5 bases at J; junction bases unmatched: 9. This CDR3 is built from 17 residues. Germline CDR1 and CDR2: LGHDT and YNNKEL (reference sequence). The CDR3 sequence is CASSQGSLLAGNNEQFF. In DNA, the CDR3 is TGTGCCAGCAGCCAAGGCAGTCTACTAGCGGGCAACAATGAGCAGTTCTTC.

V is TRBV24-1 and J is TRBJ2-5; 9 bases are shared with TRBD2. Trimming cost V 4 bases and J 3 bases; bases outside gene matches: 17. The CDR3 loop spans 19 amino acids. Per the germline V gene, CDR1 is KGHDR and CDR2 is SFDVKD. This CDR3 reads CATSEVPGLAEGFKETQYF. Written as DNA, the CDR3 is TGTGCCACCAGTGAAGTACCGGGACTAGCAGAGGGCTTTAAAGAGACCCAGTACTTC.

The chain is built from TRBV20-1 and TRBJ2-3, with TRBD1 matching over 8 bases. Germline CDR1 DFQATT, CDR2 SNEGSKA (reference sequence). The CDR3 spans 15 residues. V lost 2 bases and J lost 0; bases outside the gene matches: 4. The CDR3 region is CSARKTGASTDTQYF. Written as DNA, the CDR3 is TGCAGTGCTAGAAAGACAGGGGCTAGCACAGATACGCAGTATTTT.

This clonotype was picked up a small number of times. The chain recombines TRBV7-2 with TRBJ2-7; possible D gene TRBD1, 5 bases. The CDR3 is 14 residues long. Germline V gene lookup returns CDR1 SGHTA and CDR2 FQGNSA. V lost 2 bases and J 5 bases, leaving 13 bases between the germline ends. This CDR3 reads CASSLSAGAHEQYF. The CDR3, as DNA: TGTGCCAGCAGCTTATCGGCTGGGGCCCACGAGCAGTACTTC.

This clonotype was detected a few times. The chain recombines TRBV7-2 with TRBJ2-7, with D perhaps TRBD1 (5 bases). CDR1 and CDR2 from the germline V gene are SGHTA and FQGNSA. The CDR3 runs to 16 residues. V was pared by 0 bases and J by 2 bases, with 14 bases between. As DNA, the CDR3 is TGTGCCAGCAGCTTAGCTCTCCCAGGGCAAGCCTACGAGCAGTACTTC. This encodes CASSLALPGQAYEQYF.